Each of the 20 T cell receptor beta chains below was sequenced from the same sample in a study of blood T cell repertoires in COVID-19. The data were produced by immunoSEQ multiplex PCR, yet TCRdb's version contains in-frame clones alone and is incomplete. The repertoire holds roughly 260,000 clones, with 79% as singletons. The sequencing sample was made of peripheral blood. The receptor set was obtained from a woman aged 35 to 49 with active or convalescent COVID-19.

The chain combines TRBV19 with TRBJ1-6; a possible D gene is TRBD1 (6 bases). This CDR3 contains 15 residues. Per the germline V gene, CDR1 is LNHDA and CDR2 is SQIVND (reference sequence). V shed 5 bases and J shed 3 bases, with 11 bases lying between them. The CDR3 region is CASSPGQIYNSPLHF. As DNA, the CDR3 is TGTGCCAGTAGTCCAGGACAGATCTATAATTCACCCCTCCACTTT.

This sequence joins TRBV6-5 and TRBJ1-6; D not certain. CDR1 and CDR2 (germline): MNHEY, SVGAGI. The CDR3 length is 15 residues. V lost 6 bases to trimming and J lost 8 bases, with 17 bases between them. The CDR3 region is CASSRGGILDSPLHF. As DNA, the CDR3 is TGTGCCAGCAGCCGCGGAGGGATCCTGGATTCACCCCTCCACTTT.

The chain couples TRBV6-5 to TRBJ2-1, with a tentative D call TRBD2 (6 bases). Per the germline V gene, CDR1 is MNHEY and CDR2 is SVGAGI. The CDR3 sequence is 15 residues long. The V end was cut by 4 bases, the J end by 6 bases, with 16 bases between. In DNA form, the CDR3 reads TGTGCCAGCAGTTCGGGGGAGACTCTTTCCAATGAGCAGTTCTTC. This encodes CASSSGETLSNEQFF.

The chain employs TRBV30 and TRBJ1-2; TRBD1 matches at 8 bases. The CDR3 runs 11 residues. Germline loops: CDR1 GTSNPN, CDR2 SVGIG (reference sequence). After removal of 4 bases from V and 8 bases from J, the junction contained 3 bases not matched to a gene. The CDR3 loop reads CAWNRGDGYTF. In nucleotides, the CDR3 is TGTGCCTGGAACAGGGGGGACGGCTACACCTTC.

This clone was seen a few times. The chain carries TRBV12-3 or TRBV12-4 and TRBJ2-1; 8 positions agree with TRBD1. The ends lost 6 bases at V and 6 bases at J; junction bases unmatched: 4. The CDR3 totals 13 residues. DNA of the CDR3: TGTGCCAGCAGGGGAACAGGGGGCAATGAGCAGTTCTTC. Its protein product is CASRGTGGNEQFF.

This clone was picked up a small number of times. The chain combines TRBV9 with TRBJ1-2; tentatively, D is TRBD1 (5 bases). Between the trimmed V and J ends, which lost 0 bases and 1 base, there was a span of 13 bases. From germline, CDR1 is SGDLS and CDR2 YYNGEE. The CDR3 has 16 amino acids. In DNA form, the CDR3 reads TGTGCCAGCAGCGTAGCTACATGGGGCGGTAACTATGGCTACACCTTC. Its translation: CASSVATWGGNYGYTF.

This clone occurred a few times. The chain uses TRBV9 and TRBJ2-5; D possibly corresponds to TRBD2 (6 bases). V lost 4 bases and J lost 1, with 14 bases in between. Germline CDR1 is SGDLS and CDR2 is YYNGEE. CDR3 length equals 15 residues. The CDR3 DNA is TGTGCCAGCAGCCCCGGGAGTCATTCCCAAGAGACCCAGTACTTC. Protein product: CASSPGSHSQETQYF.

This clone has just a few counts. CDR3 region: CASSEGSGYFNQPQHF. The CDR3 region has the DNA TGTGCCAGCAGTGAAGGGTCGGGGTACTTCAATCAGCCCCAGCATTTT. The chain is built from TRBV6-1 and TRBJ1-5; D unresolved. CDR1 is MNHNS and CDR2 is SASEGT in the germline V gene. This CDR3 is 16 amino acids long. Trimming took off 1 base at V and 3 bases at J, with 13 bases between the two ends.

This sequence joins TRBV24-1 and TRBJ1-2; 9 nucleotides line up with TRBD1. The CDR3 extends over 17 amino acids. CDR1 KGHDR and CDR2 SFDVKD come from the germline V gene. Losses at the gene ends were 2 bases for V and 8 bases for J; bases not matched to a gene: 14. CDR3 region: CATSDSSGTGKEDGYTF. In DNA form, the CDR3 reads TGTGCCACCAGTGATTCATCCGGGACAGGGAAAGAGGACGGCTACACCTTC.

The gene calls are TRBV6-5 and TRBJ2-7; 7 nucleotides agree with TRBD1. The germline CDR1 and CDR2 sequences are MNHEY and SVGAGI. This CDR3 comprises 14 residues. J was trimmed by 2 bases and V by 8 bases; bases with no gene match: 9. CDR3 region: CASARQGRPYEQYF. The DNA for the CDR3 is TGTGCCAGCGCAAGACAGGGCCGTCCCTACGAGCAGTACTTC.

The V gene is TRBV7-9, the J gene TRBJ1-5, with D unclear. Germline V gene sequence: CDR1 SEHNR, CDR2 FQNEAQ (reference sequence). The CDR3 contains 15 residues. V gave up 6 bases and J gave up 2 bases, with 14 bases separating them. CDR3 sequence reads: CASSSSDFGNQPQHF. CDR3 coding DNA: TGTGCCAGCAGTTCCAGCGACTTCGGCAATCAGCCCCAGCATTTT.

This clone was recorded a few times. The chain has TRBV6-4 and TRBJ2-3; D is possibly TRBD1 (6 bases). CDR3 length equals 17 residues. The ends were cut back, 4 bases at V and 0 bases at J, with 17 bases in the middle. The germline V gene has CDR1 MRHNA and CDR2 SNTAGT. The CDR3 bases are TGTGCCAGCAGTGGATCCCCGGCAGGGACAAGCACAGATACGCAGTATTTT. Translating gives CASSGSPAGTSTDTQYF.

A single count supports this clone. The chain recombines TRBV9 with TRBJ1-1; unclear D gene. V was clipped by 0 bases and J by 1 base, with 10 bases between them. The CDR3 has 15 amino acids. CDR1 and CDR2 from the germline V gene are SGDLS and YYNGEE. CDR3 sequence reads: CASSVAGQGNTEAFF. The CDR3 DNA is TGTGCCAGCAGCGTAGCAGGTCAAGGGAACACTGAAGCTTTCTTT.

This clone was recorded only once. This chain connects TRBV5-6 to TRBJ2-1; D not certain. The CDR3 extends over 13 amino acids. The V and J ends lost 1 base and 7 bases respectively, with 9 bases between them. Germline CDR1 reads SGHDT; CDR2 reads YYEEEE. Here the CDR3 reads CASSLPLLNEQFF. CDR3 nucleotide sequence: TGTGCCAGCAGCTTGCCCCTGTTAAATGAGCAGTTCTTC.

The genes are TRBV4-2 and TRBJ2-2, with 9 bases identical to TRBD2. J gave up 5 bases and V 3 bases, and 4 bases lay outside the gene matches. Germline CDR1 and CDR2: LGHNA and YNFKEQ. The length of the CDR3 is 15 residues. In DNA form, the CDR3 reads TGTGCCAGCAGCCAGAGCGGGGGGAATACCGGGGAGCTGTTTTTT. It is translated as CASSQSGGNTGELFF.

The rearrangement joins TRBV11-3 to TRBJ2-7, with a tentative D call TRBD2 (6 bases). CDR3 length equals 15 residues. Trimming left V 5 bases short and J 5 bases short, with 19 bases between. CDR1 and CDR2 from the germline V gene are SGHNT and YENEEA. The CDR3 DNA reads as TGTGCCAGCAGCCCGGAGGGGACTGACTTTGACGAGCAGTACTTC. Translating gives CASSPEGTDFDEQYF. The entire variable domain, with the rest obtained from reference TRBV11-3 and TRBJ2-7, is as follows: EAGVVQSPRYKIIEKKQPVAFWCNPISGHNTLYWYLQNLGQGPELLIRYENEEAVDDSQLPKDRFSAERLKGVDSTLKIQPAELGDSAVYLCASSPEGTDFDEQYFGPGTRLTVT.

The V gene is TRBV15, the J gene TRBJ2-7; perhaps TRBD1 as D (6 bases). The CDR3 consists of 15 residues. The V end was cut by 3 bases, the J end by 5 bases, with 17 bases between. Germline CDR1 LNHNV, CDR2 YYDKDF (reference sequence). CDR3 residues: CATSRETGTPHEQYV. The CDR3 bases are TGTGCCACCAGCAGGGAAACAGGGACCCCCCACGAGCAGTACGTC.

V usage is TRBV29-1 and J usage is TRBJ2-1; TRBD1 agrees at 11 bases. Germline V gene data show CDR1 as SQVTM and CDR2 as ANQGSEA. CDR3 size: 13 residues. V lost 8 bases to trimming and J lost 8 bases; unmatched junction nucleotides: 8. Written as DNA, the CDR3 is TGCAGCTCTTGGACAGGGGGCCTGGATGAGCAGTTCTTC. Protein sequence: CSSWTGGLDEQFF.

This chain uses TRBV6-5 with TRBJ2-7, with TRBD1 identical over 8 bases. CDR1 and CDR2 (germline): MNHEY, SVGAGI. The CDR3 extends over 14 amino acids. After removal of 7 bases from V and 4 bases from J, the junction contained 9 bases not matched to a gene. The CDR3: CASTAGTGNYEQYF. CDR3 in DNA: TGTGCCAGCACCGCCGGGACAGGTAATTACGAGCAGTACTTC.

This chain connects TRBV6-5 to TRBJ1-2; TRBD1 agrees at 10 bases. The V and J ends lost 5 bases and 6 bases, in that order; junction bases with no gene match: 6. Germline-derived CDR1 and CDR2 are MNHEY and SVGAGI. There are 14 residues in the CDR3. The CDR3 region has the DNA TGTGCCAGCAGTCTCGGGACAGGGGCCGATGGCTACACCTTC. This encodes CASSLGTGADGYTF.